The rows below give T cell receptor beta chains drawn from one sample of a study of T-cell reconstitution after alpha-beta-depleted transplantation in children. A single record per CDR3 protein comes from TCRdb applying MiXCR to the PCR reads. The profile covers roughly 180,000 distinct CDR3 sequences, with over 8.5% appearing a single time and approximately 13% taken by the ten largest. Here the sequenced sample was PBMCs, taken before TCRalphabeta/CD19-depleted stem cell transplant. The source of these receptors is a boy younger than 10 with acute myeloid leukemia, due to receive a stem cell transplant. Both conserved end residues are part of each CDR3. D genes are given only for firm matches. Only some rows state a clone size, as once, few, many or a class for expanded clones.

TRBJ2-7,16,-,TRBV11-3,-,CASSLAVRSGSYEQYF,TGTGCCAGCAGCTTAGCGGTTCGTAGTGGCTCCTACGAGCAGTACTTC
TRBJ1-3,14,many,TRBV7-9,-,CASSKVNSGNTIYF,TGTGCCAGCAGCAAAGTAAACTCTGGAAACACCATATATTTT
TRBJ2-1,14,-,TRBV7-2,-,CASSLAGARNEQFF,TGTGCCAGCAGCTTAGCGGGAGCACGCAATGAGCAGTTCTTC
TRBJ1-6,15,many,TRBV7-9,-,CASSPPGSYNSPLHF,TGTGCCAGCAGCCCCCCGGGGAGCTATAATTCACCCCTCCACTTT
TRBJ2-1,14,-,TRBV28,-,CASSPPFSYNEQFF,TGTGCCAGCAGTCCCCCGTTCTCCTACAATGAGCAGTTCTTC
TRBJ1-2,12,many,TRBV7-9,-,CASSPSYYGYTF,TGTGCCAGCAGCCCGAGTTACTATGGCTACACCTTC
TRBJ2-1,15,many,TRBV6-5,TRBD2,CASNLLAGGYNEQFF,TGTGCCAGCAACCTACTAGCGGGAGGATACAATGAGCAGTTCTTC
TRBJ2-2,13,many,TRBV5-5,-,CASSPTVTGELFF,TGTGCCAGCAGCCCTACTGTGACCGGGGAGCTGTTTTTT
TRBJ2-5,14,many,TRBV20-1,TRBD1,CSARGGQGQETQYF,TGCAGTGCTAGGGGGGGACAGGGTCAAGAGACCCAGTACTTC
TRBJ2-7,11,many,TRBV12-3/TRBV12-4,TRBD1,CASSPGTGQYF,TGTGCCAGCAGTCCCGGGACAGGGCAGTACTTC
TRBJ2-3,14,many,TRBV7-3,-,CASSHGTWGDTQYF,TGTGCCAGCAGCCACGGGACCTGGGGGGATACGCAGTATTTT
TRBJ2-3,13,many,TRBV10-3,-,CAISDGGPDTQYF,TGTGCCATCAGTGATGGGGGCCCAGATACGCAGTATTTT
TRBJ1-3,16,many,TRBV7-2,-,CASSKVPSSSGNTIYF,TGTGCCAGCAGCAAGGTCCCTTCCTCCTCTGGAAACACCATATATTTT
TRBJ1-2,17,many,TRBV7-9,TRBD1,CASSDETRTGRSYGYTF,TGTGCCAGCAGCGATGAAACCCGGACAGGCCGGTCCTATGGCTACACCTTC
TRBJ2-3,14,many,TRBV27,-,CASSPRVPADTQYF,TGTGCCAGCAGTCCAAGGGTCCCCGCAGATACGCAGTATTTT
TRBJ1-4,15,many,TRBV5-1,-,CASSLAAASNEKLFF,TGCGCCAGCAGCTTAGCGGCAGCCAGTAATGAAAAACTGTTTTTT
TRBJ2-3,14,many,TRBV12-3/TRBV12-4,-,CASSLRRGTDTQYF,TGTGCCAGCAGTTTAAGACGGGGCACAGATACGCAGTATTTT
TRBJ1-1,15,-,TRBV5-1,-,CASSLAPGSRAEAFF,TGCGCCAGCAGCTTGGCCCCAGGCTCGAGGGCTGAAGCTTTCTTT
TRBJ1-1,14,many,TRBV20-1,-,CSARRGAVNTEAFF,TGCAGTGCTAGAAGGGGGGCGGTTAACACTGAAGCTTTCTTT
TRBJ1-1,13,many,TRBV5-6,-,CASTLTENTEAFF,TGTGCCAGCACCTTGACAGAGAACACTGAAGCTTTCTTT
TRBJ1-2,18,many,TRBV3-1,-,CASSQGFKEQVLGYGYTF,TGTGCCAGCAGCCAAGGCTTCAAAGAACAGGTGCTTGGATATGGCTACACCTTC
TRBJ2-1,14,many,TRBV3-1,-,CASSRGGTKIEQFF,TGTGCCAGCAGCCGAGGTGGGACAAAAATTGAGCAGTTCTTC
TRBJ1-5,14,many,TRBV2,-,CASSPDRYNQPQHF,TGTGCCAGCAGCCCCGACAGATACAATCAGCCCCAGCATTTT
TRBJ1-5,14,many,TRBV28,-,CASLREVGNQPQHF,TGTGCCAGCTTGCGGGAGGTGGGCAATCAGCCCCAGCATTTT
TRBJ2-6,15,many,TRBV20-1,-,CSARSDNSGANVLTF,TGCAGTGCTAGATCCGATAACTCTGGGGCCAACGTCCTGACTTTC
TRBJ1-4,18,many,TRBV6-5,TRBD1,CASSSHLTGQRKKEKLFF,TGTGCCAGCAGTTCGCACCTGACAGGGCAAAGGAAGAAAGAAAAACTGTTTTTT
TRBJ2-5,15,-,TRBV7-7,TRBD1,CASSWNRDRQETQYF,TGTGCTAGCAGCTGGAACCGGGACAGACAAGAGACCCAGTACTTC
TRBJ1-5,15,many,TRBV7-2,TRBD1,CASSLEGQSNQPQHF,TGTGCCAGCAGCTTAGAGGGACAGAGCAATCAGCCCCAGCATTTT
TRBJ1-1,12,many,TRBV20-1,-,CSARKGGTEAFF,TGCAGTGCTAGGAAAGGCGGGACTGAAGCTTTCTTT
TRBJ2-5,14,many,TRBV12-3/TRBV12-4,-,CASSLPGPQETQYF,TGTGCCAGCAGTTTACCAGGGCCCCAAGAGACCCAGTACTTC
TRBJ1-2,12,few,TRBV29-1,-,CSARDMNYGYTF,TGCAGCGCCCGAGACATGAACTATGGCTACACCTTC
TRBJ1-5,13,many,TRBV20-1,-,CSASRQDNQPQHF,TGCAGTGCTAGTCGACAGGACAATCAGCCCCAGCATTTT
TRBJ2-1,17,-,TRBV21-1,-,CASSKEIGALHLNEQFF,TGTGCCAGCAGCAAAGAGATTGGGGCGCTCCACCTGAATGAGCAGTTCTTC
TRBJ2-1,16,many,TRBV4-1,TRBD2,CASSPSGGASYNEQFF,TGCGCCAGCAGCCCTAGCGGGGGGGCCTCCTACAATGAGCAGTTCTTC
TRBJ2-1,12,many,TRBV6-6,-,CASSGRYNEQFF,TGTGCCAGCAGTGGACGATACAATGAGCAGTTCTTC
TRBJ2-1,14,many,TRBV29-1,TRBD1,CSVDRTGDYNEQFF,TGCAGCGTTGATAGGACAGGGGACTACAATGAGCAGTTCTTC
TRBJ2-7,16,many,TRBV12-3/TRBV12-4,TRBD2,CASSSSRTSGSREQYF,TGTGCCAGCAGCTCCTCCAGGACTAGCGGGAGTAGAGAGCAGTACTTC
TRBJ1-1,16,many,TRBV6-1,-,CASSPSVPGMNTEAFF,TGTGCCAGCAGCCCCTCGGTTCCGGGGATGAACACTGAAGCTTTCTTT
TRBJ2-7,14,many,TRBV6-2/TRBV6-3,-,CASSQRGVEYEQYF,TGTGCCAGCAGTCAACGCGGGGTTGAATACGAGCAGTACTTC
TRBJ2-3,14,many,TRBV20-1,-,CSARRAFGTDTQYF,TGCAGTGCTAGGCGGGCCTTTGGCACAGATACGCAGTATTTT
TRBJ2-5,14,many,TRBV4-2,-,CASSQDQNAETQYF,TGTGCCAGCAGCCAAGATCAGAATGCGGAGACCCAGTACTTC
TRBJ2-1,11,many,TRBV27,-,CASKEYNEQFF,TGTGCCAGCAAGGAGTACAATGAGCAGTTCTTC
TRBJ2-3,15,many,TRBV7-6,-,CASSFGALSTDTQYF,TGTGCCAGCAGCTTTGGCGCCTTGAGCACAGATACGCAGTATTTT
TRBJ2-5,14,-,TRBV15,-,CATSRDSQRETQYF,TGTGCCACCAGCAGAGATTCGCAGCGAGAGACCCAGTACTTC
TRBJ2-3,11,many,TRBV7-8,-,CASSYEGPQYF,TGTGCCAGCAGCTATGAGGGTCCGCAGTATTTT
TRBJ1-4,16,few,TRBV24-1,-,CATSERPGRGDEKLFF,TGTGCCACCAGTGAACGGCCGGGACGGGGAGATGAAAAACTGTTTTTT
TRBJ2-2,15,many,TRBV6-5,-,CASSYRQKRAGELFF,TGTGCCAGCAGTTACCGACAGAAGAGAGCCGGGGAGCTGTTTTTT
TRBJ2-3,19,many,TRBV4-1,TRBD2,CASSRSPSGRAGGTDTQYF,TGCGCCAGCAGCCGAAGTCCTAGCGGGAGGGCCGGGGGCACAGATACGCAGTATTTT
TRBJ2-5,14,few,TRBV30,TRBD2,CAWAPRGVKETQYF,TGTGCCTGGGCCCCCCGGGGGGTAAAAGAGACCCAGTACTTC
TRBJ1-6,14,many,TRBV5-1,-,CASSPGAAGSPLHF,TGCGCCAGCAGCCCAGGGGCAGCCGGTTCACCCCTCCACTTT
TRBJ1-5,16,many,TRBV20-1,-,CSARDGRGFGSQPQHF,TGCAGTGCTAGAGATGGGCGCGGGTTCGGAAGTCAGCCCCAGCATTTT
TRBJ2-5,15,many,TRBV5-6,TRBD1,CASSIAGTVRETQYF,TGTGCCAGCAGCATAGCCGGGACAGTGCGGGAGACCCAGTACTTC
TRBJ2-3,13,-,TRBV6-6,-,CASSNQYSDTQYF,TGTGCCAGCAGCAATCAGTATTCAGATACGCAGTATTTT
TRBJ2-7,14,many,TRBV12-3/TRBV12-4,TRBD1,CASSRAGGAEQQYF,TGTGCCAGCAGCCGGGCAGGGGGCGCTGAGCAGCAGTACTTC
TRBJ2-6,19,many,TRBV5-1,TRBD2,CASSHRPSGDHSGANVLTF,TGCGCCAGCAGCCATCGGCCTAGCGGGGACCACTCTGGGGCCAACGTCCTGACTTTC
TRBJ1-1,14,-,TRBV29-1,-,CSVEGVPSRSGAFF,TGCAGCGTTGAAGGCGTACCCTCCCGATCCGGAGCTTTCTTT
TRBJ1-6,14,many,TRBV10-2,-,CASSERGGNSPLHF,TGCGCCAGCAGTGAGCGGGGGGGGAATTCACCCCTCCACTTT